One sample yielded the 22 T cell receptor beta chains listed below, sequenced in a study of PD-L1 blockade in urothelial cancer. Data came from immunoSEQ multiplex PCR; TCRdb stores just in-frame clones and leaves some out. The sample shows fewer than 65,000 clones, approximately 75% of them seen only once. Time point here: pretreatment peripheral blood. Source: PBMCs, taken around atezolizumab (anti-PD-L1) treatment. All receptors derive from a man between 70 and 80 years old with urothelial cancer.

The chain carries TRBV5-1 and TRBJ2-5; possibly TRBD2 for D (5 bases). Deletions cut 5 bases from V and 0 bases from J, with 8 bases between. The germline V gene has CDR1 SGHRS and CDR2 YFSETQ. There are 13 residues in the CDR3. The CDR3 loop reads CASRRTDQETQYF. DNA of the CDR3: TGCGCCAGCAGAAGGACTGACCAAGAGACCCAGTACTTC.

This chain joins TRBV29-1 and TRBJ2-7; a possible D gene is TRBD2 (6 bases). The CDR3 covers 14 residues. Germline CDR1 and CDR2: SQVTM and ANQGSEA. Trimming took 6 bases from V and 5 from J, leaving 20 bases between them. CDR3 sequence reads: CSVPGLRLSDEQYF. The CDR3 bases are TGCAGCGTGCCAGGACTAAGGCTTTCGGACGAGCAGTACTTC.

The chain carries TRBV18 and TRBJ1-3; TRBD1 might be the D (5 bases). The CDR3 is 14 residues long. Germline assignment: CDR1 KGHSH and CDR2 LQKENI. The V end lost 3 bases, the J end lost 6 bases, and 12 bases lay between the germline ends. The CDR3 DNA is TGTGCCAGCTCACCGCAGGGTTTTGAAAACACCATATATTTT. Protein: CASSPQGFENTIYF.

V and J are TRBV7-7 and TRBJ2-2; no reliable D call. Trimming removed 5 bases from V and 1 base from J, with 11 bases in between. The CDR3 covers 15 residues. Looked up from germline, CDR1 is SSHAT and CDR2 is FNYEAQ (reference sequence). The CDR3 sequence is CASSKSPGNTGELFF. The CDR3 DNA sequence: TGTGCCAGCAGCAAAAGTCCGGGGAACACCGGGGAGCTGTTTTTT.

The chain couples TRBV7-3 to TRBJ2-7, with D perhaps matching TRBD2 (6 bases). CDR3 length equals 13 residues. Trimming took 5 bases from V and 4 from J, leaving 12 bases between them. CDR1 SGHTA and CDR2 FQGTGA come from the germline V gene. The CDR3 protein is CASSPMSGYEQYF. Here the CDR3 DNA reads TGTGCCAGCAGCCCTATGAGCGGGTACGAGCAGTACTTC.

The rearrangement joins TRBV2 to TRBJ2-3; TRBD2 matches 8 bases. V trimming: 8 bases; J trimming: 5 bases; junction bases outside the gene matches: 6. Germline V lookup: CDR1 SNHLY, CDR2 FYNNEI. The length of the CDR3 is 13 residues. The CDR3 DNA reads as TGTGCCAGCCCTAAGCGGGGGAAAGATACGCAGTATTTT. Protein product: CASPKRGKDTQYF. Combining the CDR3 with reference TRBV2 and TRBJ2-3 gives the whole variable domain EPEVTQTPSHQVTQMGQEVILRCVPISNHLYFYWYRQILGQKVEFLVSFYNNEISEKSEIFDDQFSVERPDGSNFTLKIRSTKLEDSAMYFCASPKRGKDTQYFGPGTRLTVL.

The chain joins TRBV7-2 to TRBJ1-5; the D gene is possibly TRBD1 (6 bases). Germline lookup yields CDR1 SGHTA and CDR2 FQGNSA. Deletions cut 7 bases from V and 1 base from J, with 14 bases between. The CDR3 consists of 15 residues. Here the CDR3 reads CASTRGGSSNQPQHF. CDR3 DNA: TGTGCCAGCACGAGGGGGGGCTCGAGCAATCAGCCCCAGCATTTT.

The chain recombines TRBV12-5 with TRBJ2-3; the match to TRBD2 covers 7 bases. This CDR3 region has 14 residues. The germline gives CDR1 LGHNT, CDR2 FRNRAP. V lost 8 bases to trimming and J lost 0 bases; unmatched junction nucleotides: 5. CDR3 protein: CASRREFSTDTQYF. The DNA for the CDR3 is TGTGCTAGTAGGCGGGAGTTTAGCACAGATACGCAGTATTTT.

This clone has a handful of counts. The chain recombines TRBV27 with TRBJ1-2, with a possible D match to TRBD1 (5 bases). Germline V gene data show CDR1 as MNHEY and CDR2 as SMNVEV (reference sequence). V was pared by 1 base and J by 4 bases, with 10 bases between. This CDR3 contains 14 residues. CDR3: CASSLFGGGYGYTF. As DNA, the CDR3 is TGTGCCAGCAGTTTATTTGGGGGGGGCTATGGCTACACCTTC.

The chain links TRBV5-6 to TRBJ2-6; 7 bases line up with TRBD1. Trimming at V came to 4 bases and at J to 4 bases, leaving 11 bases not matched to a gene. Germline V CDR1 and CDR2: SGHDT, YYEEEE. This CDR3 region has 17 residues. The CDR3 nucleotides are TGTGCCAGCAGCGCTGGGACAGCCAGGCTGGGGGCCAACGTCCTGACTTTC. It codes for CASSAGTARLGANVLTF.

This clone was seen repeatedly, ten times or more. CDR3 nucleotides: TGTGCCAGCAGTTGGCAGGGGGCTTTTGAAGCTTTCTTT. Encoded protein: CASSWQGAFEAFF. The chain uses TRBV27 and TRBJ1-1; 8 nucleotides agree with TRBD1. V lost 4 bases, J lost 7 bases, and 5 bases stayed unmatched. This CDR3 has 13 amino acids. CDR1 is MNHEY and CDR2 is SMNVEV in the germline V gene (reference sequence).

V gene TRBV5-1 combines with J gene TRBJ2-1, with a possible D match to TRBD1 (6 bases). This CDR3 has 16 residues. Trimming took off 4 bases at V and 4 bases at J, with 18 bases between the two ends. Germline assignment: CDR1 SGHRS and CDR2 YFSETQ. The CDR3 DNA reads TGCGCCAGCAGCCTCTCCGGGACACCGACTTACAATGAGCAGTTCTTC. Its translation is CASSLSGTPTYNEQFF.

The CDR3 region is CASSYRARDTEAFF. In nucleotides, the CDR3 is TGTGCCAGCAGTTACAGGGCTAGGGACACTGAAGCTTTCTTT. The chain is built from TRBV2 and TRBJ1-1; a possible D gene is TRBD1 (6 bases). The germline CDR1 and CDR2 sequences are SNHLY and FYNNEI. The CDR3 is made up of 14 amino acids. Trimming removed 5 bases from V and 3 bases from J, with 13 bases in between.

J is TRBJ2-1 and V is TRBV25-1; 8 bases map to TRBD1. Germline CDR1 is MGHDK and CDR2 is SYGVNS. The junction had 8 bases not matched to a gene; V was cut back by 5 bases and J by 2 bases. The CDR3 contains 16 residues. Here the CDR3 reads CASSPQGALTYNEQFF. The CDR3 DNA reads as TGTGCCAGCAGTCCCCAGGGGGCGCTGACCTACAATGAGCAGTTCTTC.

The gene calls are TRBV28 and TRBJ1-2; 7 nucleotides match TRBD1. Per the germline V gene, CDR1 is MDHEN and CDR2 is SYDVKM. This CDR3 has 14 residues. J gave up 7 bases and V 7 bases, and 12 bases lay outside the gene matches. Written as DNA, the CDR3 is TGTGCCAGCACCCCTACGGCAGGGGGTTTTGGCTACACCTTC. Protein product: CASTPTAGGFGYTF.

The rearrangement joins TRBV4-2 to TRBJ1-4; TRBD1 aligns across 7 bases. The length of the CDR3 is 15 residues. After removal of 4 bases from V and 8 bases from J, the junction contained 10 bases not matched to a gene. Germline V CDR1 and CDR2: LGHNA, YNFKEQ. The CDR3 loop is CASSPGEGASEKLFF. In DNA, the CDR3 is TGTGCCAGCAGCCCTGGCGAGGGGGCCAGCGAAAAACTGTTTTTT.

The V gene is TRBV7-9, the J gene TRBJ2-1; a possible D gene is TRBD2 (6 bases). Looked up from germline, CDR1 is SEHNR and CDR2 is FQNEAQ (reference sequence). V shed 2 bases and J shed 9 bases, with 17 bases lying between them. The CDR3 has 15 amino acids. The CDR3 DNA follows: TGTGCCAGCAGCTTATTTGGGGGAGGAGACGGTGAGCAGTTCTTC. Translating gives CASSLFGGGDGEQFF.

The chain is built from TRBV11-2 and TRBJ1-1; no clear D. V lost 5 bases, J lost 7 bases, and 14 bases lay in between. This CDR3 has 13 residues. CDR1 SGHAT and CDR2 FQNNGV come from the germline V gene. CDR3 in DNA: TGTGCCAGCAGCCAAATGTCCGGGATTGAAGCTTTCTTT. Translated, it gives CASSQMSGIEAFF.

The rearrangement joins TRBV27 to TRBJ1-5; 9 bases map to TRBD1. CDR1 is MNHEY and CDR2 is SMNVEV in the germline V gene (reference sequence). With V trimmed by 3 bases and J by 2 bases, 11 bases remained unmatched. This CDR3 has 18 residues. The CDR3 loop is CASSFTGTGFSRNQPQHF. The CDR3 DNA sequence: TGTGCCAGCAGTTTTACCGGGACAGGGTTTTCCCGCAATCAGCCCCAGCATTTT.

The V and J genes are TRBV7-2 and TRBJ2-7; TRBD1 aligns across 11 bases. This CDR3 contains 15 residues. Germline values: CDR1 SGHTA, CDR2 FQGNSA. Germline trimming cut 1 base from V and 4 bases from J; bases unmatched to any gene: 3. CDR3 bases: TGTGCCAGCAGCTTAGGGGGGGACAGGGGGTACGAGCAGTACTTC. Translated, it gives CASSLGGDRGYEQYF. The complete variable domain, with remaining parts taken from reference TRBV7-2 and TRBJ2-7, reads GAGVSQSPSNKVTEKGKDVELRCDPISGHTALYWYRQSLGQGLEFLIYFQGNSAPDKSGLPSDRFSAERTGGSVSTLTIQRTQQEDSAVYLCASSLGGDRGYEQYFGPGTRLTVT.

This clone was observed a handful of times. V is TRBV4-2 and J is TRBJ2-3, with a possible D match to TRBD2 (9 bases). CDR3 size: 18 residues. V shed 1 base and J shed 9 bases, with 26 bases lying between them. Germline V CDR1 and CDR2: LGHNA, YNFKEQ. CDR3 residues: CASSQGTGRASGETTQYF. The CDR3 nucleotides read TGTGCCAGCAGCCAAGGGACAGGGCGGGCTAGCGGGGAGACGACGCAGTATTTT.

The rearrangement links TRBV27 to TRBJ1-2, with D uncertain. The V gene's germline CDR1 is MNHEY and CDR2 SMNVEV (reference sequence). V shed 8 bases and J shed 5 bases, with 15 bases lying between them. This CDR3 has 13 residues. CDR3: CASGTSTQYGYTF. The CDR3 DNA sequence: TGTGCCAGCGGTACTAGTACCCAGTATGGCTACACCTTC.